Listed below are T cell receptor beta chains from one sample, sequenced in a study of early T cells in non-severe SARS-CoV-2 infection. TCRdb reprocessed the 5' RACE reads with MiXCR, giving one entry per CDR3 protein. The data contain about 50,000 distinct CDR3 sequences, around 10% of them seen just once; the ten biggest clones take up about 5.3%. This specimen consisted of whole blood, obtained at baseline. All receptors derive from an adult who was a healthcare worker with PCR-confirmed SARS-CoV-2 infection or an uninfected control (not recorded which). Each CDR3 is given with its conserved first and last residue. The D gene is left open where the match is weak. Clone size appears in some rows only: once, few, many, or a class for an expanded clone.

J | V | D | size | CDR3 | DNA
TRBJ1-2 | TRBV11-2 | . | many | CASSPSTGMNYGYTF | TGTGCCAGCAGCCCCTCAACAGGGATGAACTATGGCTACACCTTC
TRBJ1-6 | TRBV20-1 | . | . | CSAQTGPRDSPLHF | TGCAGTGCACAGACCGGGCCAAGGGATTCACCCCTCCACTTT
TRBJ2-2 | TRBV7-9 | . | . | CASSPGPGAGELFF | TGTGCCAGCAGTCCCGGGCCAGGCGCCGGGGAGCTGTTTTTT
TRBJ2-7 | TRBV11-2 | . | few | CASRQLRQEQYF | TGTGCCAGCAGACAACTTAGGCAGGAGCAGTACTTC
TRBJ1-3 | TRBV29-1 | TRBD1 | . | CSVVSGQATSGNTIYF | TGCAGCGTTGTCTCTGGACAGGCCACCTCTGGAAACACCATATATTTT
TRBJ2-7 | TRBV4-3 | . | many | CASSQDRRAPTSYEQYF | TGCGCCAGCAGCCAAGATAGGAGGGCACCCACTTCCTACGAGCAGTACTTC
TRBJ2-6 | TRBV2 | . | many | CALSGESPGANVLTF | TGTGCCTTATCAGGGGAGTCCCCTGGGGCCAACGTCCTGACTTTC
TRBJ2-2 | TRBV7-6 | . | few | CASSPRRTNTGELFF | TGTGCCAGCAGCCCCCGGAGGACTAACACCGGGGAGCTGTTTTTT
TRBJ2-3 | TRBV5-4 | . | few | CASSLETDTQYF | TGTGCCAGCAGCTTGGAAACAGATACGCAGTATTTT
TRBJ1-2 | TRBV10-3 | . | . | CAISESDGGDYGYTF | TGTGCCATCAGTGAGTCGGATGGAGGGGACTATGGCTACACCTTC
TRBJ2-1 | TRBV20-1 | TRBD2 | once | CSAMGLAGRNEQFF | TGCAGTGCAATGGGACTAGCGGGAAGGAATGAGCAGTTCTTC
TRBJ1-6 | TRBV11-2 | . | few | CASSPTGKQNSPLHF | TGTGCCAGCAGCCCCACAGGGAAGCAGAATTCACCCCTCCACTTT
TRBJ2-5 | TRBV5-1 | . | . | CASSLRDVEETQYF | TGCGCCAGCAGCTTGAGGGACGTGGAAGAGACCCAGTACTTC
TRBJ1-1 | TRBV10-2 | . | . | CASSYSVLGTEAFF | TGCGCCAGCAGTTATAGTGTCCTGGGCACTGAAGCTTTCTTT
TRBJ1-5 | TRBV18 | . | . | CASSPDGAPSNQPQHF | TGTGCCAGCTCACCCGACGGGGCCCCTAGCAATCAGCCCCAGCATTTT
TRBJ2-1 | TRBV3-1 | . | . | CASSQDLGVTYNEQFF | TGTGCCAGCAGCCAAGATCTTGGGGTCACCTACAATGAGCAGTTCTTC
TRBJ1-6 | TRBV6-4 | . | . | CASKGSDNSPLHF | TGTGCCAGCAAGGGCAGTGATAATTCACCCCTCCACTTT
TRBJ2-2 | TRBV7-6 | . | few | CASSLTITGELFF | TGTGCCAGCAGCTTAACCATCACCGGGGAGCTGTTTTTT
TRBJ2-1 | TRBV19 | TRBD2 | . | CASSIDRGGEQFF | TGTGCCAGTAGTATAGACCGGGGGGGCGAGCAGTTCTTC
TRBJ1-3 | TRBV4-1 | . | . | CASSQVGGLNTIYF | TGCGCCAGCAGCCAAGTTGGGGGGCTAAACACCATATATTTT
TRBJ2-2 | TRBV12-3/TRBV12-4 | TRBD1 | many | CASSTNGQGVAGELFF | TGTGCCAGCAGTACCAACGGACAGGGAGTAGCCGGGGAGCTGTTTTTT
TRBJ1-4 | TRBV2 | TRBD1 | . | CASISLSRDSTEKLFF | TGTGCCAGCATTAGTCTAAGCCGGGACAGCACTGAAAAACTGTTTTTT
TRBJ2-7 | TRBV10-1 | . | . | CASRAGDEQYF | TGCGCCAGCAGAGCAGGGGACGAGCAGTACTTC
TRBJ2-3 | TRBV20-1 | . | medium-sized | CSAIVIVLSPNTDTQYF | TGCAGTGCTATCGTAATAGTCCTTTCACCTAACACAGATACGCAGTATTTT
TRBJ2-7 | TRBV20-1 | . | many | CSAEGGARGYEQYF | TGCAGTGCCGAGGGGGGGGCTCGAGGATACGAGCAGTACTTC
TRBJ1-2 | TRBV28 | . | . | CASSEQGYGYTF | TGTGCCAGCAGTGAACAGGGTTATGGCTACACCTTC
TRBJ2-7 | TRBV2 | . | . | CASSAWGHLGEQYF | TGTGCCAGCAGTGCTTGGGGACACCTAGGCGAGCAGTACTTC
TRBJ2-3 | TRBV5-4 | . | many | CASRLDSNTQYF | TGTGCCAGCAGACTGGACAGTAATACGCAGTATTTT
TRBJ2-1 | TRBV24-1 | . | . | CATGDRDSNEQFF | TGTGCCACCGGCGACAGGGACTCAAATGAGCAGTTCTTC
TRBJ2-1 | TRBV7-6 | . | . | CASSPPESYNEQFF | TGTGCCAGCAGCCCACCTGAGTCCTACAATGAGCAGTTCTTC
TRBJ2-3 | TRBV5-1 | TRBD2 | . | CASSPGTSVLDTQYF | TGCGCCAGCAGCCCCGGGACTAGCGTATTGGATACGCAGTATTTT
TRBJ2-2 | TRBV11-2 | . | few | CASSLAGVTNTGELFF | TGTGCCAGCAGCTTAGCAGGGGTCACGAACACCGGGGAGCTGTTTTTT
TRBJ2-2 | TRBV19 | . | . | CASSKLVGELFF | TGTGCCAGTAGTAAACTCGTTGGGGAGCTGTTTTTT
TRBJ2-7 | TRBV3-1 | . | . | CASSQGAGAVQYF | TGTGCCAGCAGCCAAGGCGCGGGGGCGGTGCAGTACTTC
TRBJ2-3 | TRBV20-1 | . | few | CSASTGDTQYF | TGCAGTGCTAGCACGGGCGATACGCAGTATTTT
TRBJ1-1 | TRBV2 | TRBD1 | . | CASSGDRRNTEAFF | TGTGCCAGCAGTGGGGACAGGCGGAACACTGAAGCTTTCTTT
TRBJ2-7 | TRBV4-3 | TRBD1 | few | CASSPGQGGQYF | TGCGCCAGCAGCCCCGGACAGGGCGGGCAGTACTTC
TRBJ2-2 | TRBV29-1 | . | many | CSVIRGRAGELFF | TGCAGCGTAATCAGGGGGAGGGCCGGGGAGCTGTTTTTT
TRBJ2-3 | TRBV12-5 | TRBD1 | few | CASGPGTGSPDTQYF | TGTGCTAGTGGTCCCGGGACAGGGTCCCCAGATACGCAGTATTTT
TRBJ1-3 | TRBV12-3/TRBV12-4 | . | . | CASRIGGSENTIYF | TGTGCCAGCAGAATAGGGGGATCTGAAAACACCATATATTTT
TRBJ2-5 | TRBV27 | . | few | CASSFDGANRETQYF | TGTGCCAGCAGTTTTGACGGGGCAAATCGGGAGACCCAGTACTTC
TRBJ2-7 | TRBV4-3 | TRBD1 | many | CASSQVHRGLYEQYF | TGCGCCAGCAGCCAAGTCCACAGGGGGCTGTACGAGCAGTACTTC
TRBJ1-6 | TRBV27 | . | many | CASSIEPNRNSPLHF | TGTGCCAGCAGTATCGAACCTAACAGGAATTCACCCCTCCACTTT
TRBJ1-1 | TRBV7-9 | TRBD1 | . | CASSTGAMNTEAFF | TGTGCCAGCAGCACAGGGGCAATGAACACTGAAGCTTTCTTT
TRBJ2-7 | TRBV5-1 | TRBD2 | . | CASSSTSGSRSYEQYF | TGCGCCAGCAGTTCGACTAGCGGGAGTCGATCCTACGAGCAGTACTTC
TRBJ2-1 | TRBV7-6 | . | many | CASSLDSRGRGGAYNEQFF | TGTGCCAGCAGCTTAGATTCCAGGGGGCGCGGGGGCGCCTACAATGAGCAGTTCTTC
TRBJ2-3 | TRBV5-1 | . | many | CASSPQGTDTQYF | TGCGCCAGCAGCCCGCAAGGCACAGATACGCAGTATTTT
TRBJ2-4 | TRBV11-2 | . | . | CASSQFSPRLANIQYF | TGTGCCAGCAGCCAATTTAGCCCTCGACTGGCAAACATTCAGTACTTC
TRBJ1-4 | TRBV12-3/TRBV12-4 | . | few | CASSGRGLGEKLFF | TGTGCCAGCAGTGGCAGGGGTCTTGGTGAAAAACTGTTTTTT
TRBJ2-1 | TRBV28 | TRBD2 | many | CASSSLASGSQNNEQFF | TGTGCCAGCAGTTCCCTCGCTAGCGGGAGTCAGAACAATGAGCAGTTCTTC
TRBJ2-1 | TRBV4-2 | . | many | CASSQDPVGVNEQFF | TGTGCCAGCAGCCAAGATCCCGTCGGGGTCAATGAGCAGTTCTTC
TRBJ1-4 | TRBV20-1 | . | . | CSEPGTTNEKLFF | TGCAGTGAGCCGGGGACAACTAATGAAAAACTGTTTTTT
TRBJ1-1 | TRBV28 | . | many | CASSTHRAVWTEAFF | TGTGCCAGCAGTACTCACAGGGCCGTTTGGACTGAAGCTTTCTTT
TRBJ1-2 | TRBV5-5 | . | many | CASRLGQPNYGYTF | TGTGCCAGCAGGCTAGGACAGCCCAACTATGGCTACACCTTC
TRBJ2-1 | TRBV5-1 | . | . | CASSLGGSNNEQFF | TGCGCCAGCAGCTTGGGGGGCAGTAACAATGAGCAGTTCTTC